This TCR beta chain was observed in a study of blood T cell repertoires in COVID-19 (TCRdb year 2020). Notes on the research overall: The collaborator samples originated in the United States, Italy and Spain and spanned the acute and convalescent phases of COVID-19. Nearly every sample came with metadata listing a de-identified subject ID, COVID-19 status, age in years and sex. The material from the prospective study consisted of cDNA or gDNA derived from T cells, B-cell-depleted T cells, or PBMCs. The repertoires were released in a freely available public database intended as a resource for research on the immune response to SARS-CoV-2. The samples were drawn from the first 160 participants of the ongoing ImmuneRACE study and from 1,254 subjects provided by 6 global collaborators. The dataset comprised deeply sampled blood TCRbeta repertoires from subjects exposed to, actively infected with, or recovered from COVID-19. Where available, HLA class I and class II types were obtained from metadata supplied by the sample provider rather than from assay-based typing. The paper as a whole reports these results and caveats: How much clinical and demographic metadata was included differed by source and by participant, and the metadata was provided uncurated.

The immunoSEQ Assay, a bias-controlled multiplex PCR, was used to amplify TCRbeta CDR3 regions from genomic DNA. On the authors' methods: Within the assay, amplification of reference gene primers was used to estimate how many nucleated cells each sample contained. To quantify the absolute abundance of each unique TCRbeta CDR3 rearrangement, sequence reads were collapsed and filtered. For each sample, productive Simpson clonality was calculated by taking the square root of Simpson's diversity index across productive rearrangements. The table was pulled from immuneACCESS by TCRdb, which kept in-frame rearrangements only. Such tables lose some clones; where checked, under half of the loss comes from unresolved V genes, and the rest has no known cause. V, J and clone size were drawn from that table, and D and trimming were deduced from the DNA. The sample includes 250,000 or so clones, with just under 85% observed a single time. The leading ten clones occupy about 4% of the sample.

The CDR3 starts with the cysteine, ends with the phenylalanine, and has 17 residues. The sequence is cut down to CDR3 DNA, 51 bases in frame from base 1. Per the germline V gene, SGHRS is the CDR1 and YFSETQ is the CDR2. After removal of 1 base from V and 2 bases from J, the junction retains 10 bases not matched to a gene. Each collaborating institution followed its own protocols to collect whole blood in K2EDTA tubes. For TCRbeta analysis, collaborators shipped samples in one of three forms: frozen whole blood, isolated PBMCs, or DNA extracted from either of those sample types. Concerning this clone itself: The antigen it recognizes is unknown. The input lacks base qualities; no much larger clone sits a single base away.

The sequenced sample was peripheral blood. This chain is built from TRBV5-1 and TRBJ2-3, with 7 junctional bases fitting TRBD2. The sequence was collected from a man between 50 and 59 years old with acute or convalescent COVID-19. The bases are TGCGCCAGCAGCTTGATTTATGGCGGGGGAAACACAGATACGCAGTATTTT. Its translation is CASSLIYGGGNTDTQYF.